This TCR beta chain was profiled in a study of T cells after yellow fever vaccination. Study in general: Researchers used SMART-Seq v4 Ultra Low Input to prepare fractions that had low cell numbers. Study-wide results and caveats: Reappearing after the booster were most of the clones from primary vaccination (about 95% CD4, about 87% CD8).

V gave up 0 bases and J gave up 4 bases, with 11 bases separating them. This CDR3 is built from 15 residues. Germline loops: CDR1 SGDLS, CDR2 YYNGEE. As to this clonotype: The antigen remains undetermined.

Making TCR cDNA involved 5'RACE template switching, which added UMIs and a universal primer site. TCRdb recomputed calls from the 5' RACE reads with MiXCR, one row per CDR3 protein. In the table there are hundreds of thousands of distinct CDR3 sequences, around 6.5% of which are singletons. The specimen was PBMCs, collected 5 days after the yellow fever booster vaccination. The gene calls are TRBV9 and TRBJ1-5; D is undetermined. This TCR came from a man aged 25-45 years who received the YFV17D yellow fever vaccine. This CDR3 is CASSVGEAANQPQHF. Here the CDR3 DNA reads TGTGCCAGCAGCGTAGGAGAGGCCGCGAATCAGCCCCAGCATTTT.